The present entry profiles one T cell receptor beta chain with its context. Data came from immunoSEQ multiplex PCR; TCRdb stores just in-frame clones and leaves some out. This table holds 450,000 to 650,000 clones, approximately 80% found once. The data are from a study of shared T cell receptors in the human thymus. CDR3 length: 18 residues. Germline V lookup: CDR1 LNHNV, CDR2 YYDKDF (reference sequence). Between the trimmed V and J ends, which lost 0 bases and 4 bases, there was a span of 16 bases. These data also featured in a second study, about human thymus T cells. That publication notes: Infants, healthy and Finnish, who were having corrective surgery for congenital heart defects served as donors. Resected material from corrective heart surgery provided the thymus tissue analysed. Usage of V and J genes appeared biased in thymic and blood repertoires. Reports from related research described highly overlapping thymic repertoires among unrelated individuals.

This chain connects TRBV15 to TRBJ1-6; D is uncertain. The TCR sequence derives from a boy in the first two years of life with a congenital heart defect. Sequencing was carried out using thymocytes. The CDR3 reads CATSRDREGPPYNSPLHF. The CDR3 nucleotides are TGTGCCACCAGCAGAGATCGGGAAGGACCTCCGTATAATTCACCCCTCCACTTT. Supplemented by reference TRBV15 and TRBJ1-6, the full variable domain reads DAMVIQNPRYQVTQFGKPVTLSCSQTLNHNVMYWYQQKSSQAPKLLFHYYDKDFNNEADTPDNFQSRRPNTSFCFLDIRSPGLGDTAMYLCATSRDREGPPYNSPLHFGNGTRLTVT.